The 20 T cell receptor beta chains below were found in one sample sequenced in a study of identical twins. TCRdb processed the 5' RACE reads anew with MiXCR; each CDR3 protein has one entry. The table lists approximately 230,000 distinct CDR3 sequences, over 5% of them singletons. In addition, the sample was reused for a study of T cells expressing NK-cell markers.

The sequenced sample consisted of CD8+ T cells sorted from blood. These receptors were taken from a woman between 18 and 29 years old in good health.

This clonotype has ten or more counts. The chain carries TRBV9 and TRBJ2-1; D not resolved. CDR1 is SGDLS and CDR2 is YYNGEE in the germline V gene. CDR3 size: 11 residues. V was clipped by 3 bases and J by 5 bases, with 3 bases between them. The CDR3 DNA sequence: TGTGCCAGCAGCGGGGACAATGAGCAGTTCTTC. It codes for CASSGDNEQFF.

This clonotype was counted only a few times. The chain joins TRBV12-3 or TRBV12-4 to TRBJ2-1; 11 nucleotides line up with TRBD2. The junction had 8 bases not matched to a gene; V was cut back by 11 bases and J by 5 bases. This CDR3 spans 14 amino acids. The CDR3 sequence is CAVGTSGSDNEQFF. CDR3 nucleotides: TGTGCCGTGGGAACTAGCGGGAGTGACAATGAGCAGTTCTTC.

There are a few counts of this clonotype. The chain uses TRBV6-5 and TRBJ2-1, with 9 bases aligning to TRBD2. The CDR3 runs to 19 residues. Per the germline V gene, CDR1 is MNHEY and CDR2 is SVGAGI. Unmatched junction bases numbered 9, after V lost 0 bases and J lost 0 bases. CDR3 bases: TGTGCCAGCAGTTACTCAGGCGAAGCGGGGGGTTTCTCCTACAATGAGCAGTTCTTC. Its protein product is CASSYSGEAGGFSYNEQFF.

The chain uses TRBV5-1 and TRBJ1-2; no definite D call. Germline values: CDR1 SGHRS, CDR2 YFSETQ. V lost 3 bases, J lost 6 bases, and 12 bases lay in between. The CDR3 has 13 amino acids. CDR3 nucleotides: TGCGCCAGCAGCTCCTCGGATGGTCATGGCTACACCTTC. Encoded protein: CASSSSDGHGYTF.

This clonotype appeared many times. The chain combines TRBV7-9 with TRBJ1-3, with TRBD1 as a possible D gene (5 bases). The V and J ends lost 8 bases and 0 bases respectively, with 8 bases between them. CDR1 is SEHNR and CDR2 is FQNEAQ in the germline V gene (reference sequence). This CDR3 region has 13 residues. CDR3 region: CASRDVSGNTIYF. The CDR3 region has the DNA TGTGCCAGCCGGGACGTCTCTGGAAACACCATATATTTT.

This clonotype occurred a few times. This rearrangement joins TRBV20-1 to TRBJ2-7; D call uncertain. This CDR3 comprises 12 residues. V gave up 3 bases and J gave up 3 bases, with 9 bases separating them. Looked up from germline, CDR1 is DFQATT and CDR2 is SNEGSKA (reference sequence). The CDR3 is CSARGFSYEQYF. DNA of the CDR3: TGCAGTGCTAGGGGATTTAGCTACGAGCAGTACTTC.

This clonotype was detected a few times. The rearrangement uses TRBV11-1 and TRBJ1-1, with a tentative D call TRBD1 (5 bases). The CDR3 is 18 residues long. The V and J ends lost 4 bases and 1 base respectively, with 22 bases between them. From germline, CDR1 is SGHAT and CDR2 FQDESV (reference sequence). As DNA, the CDR3 is TGTGCCAGCAGCTCTCCGGCGGTCAAAGGGGCATGGAACACTGAAGCTTTCTTT. Translating it yields CASSSPAVKGAWNTEAFF.

This clonotype turned up a few times. This chain connects TRBV27 to TRBJ2-7; D uncertain. The CDR3 contains 13 residues. CDR1 and CDR2 from the germline V gene are MNHEY and SMNVEV (reference sequence). V was pared by 4 bases and J by 3 bases, with 10 bases between. The CDR3 bases are TGTGCCAGCAGTTCAATTCTAGACTACGAGCAGTACTTC. Protein product: CASSSILDYEQYF.

V is TRBV6-5 and J is TRBJ2-1; 7 positions agree with TRBD2. The CDR3 length is 15 residues. Germline-derived CDR1 and CDR2 are MNHEY and SVGAGI. V was clipped by 0 bases and J by 3 bases; unmatched bases: 2. The CDR3 DNA follows: TGTGCCAGCAGTTACTCTCGGGGGGACTACAATGAGCAGTTCTTC. Translated: CASSYSRGDYNEQFF.

A few counts support this clonotype. The gene calls are TRBV10-3 and TRBJ1-2; 7 nucleotides agree with TRBD1. V lost 3 bases and J lost 5; bases outside the gene matches: 6. CDR3 length equals 14 residues. Germline loops: CDR1 ENHRY, CDR2 SYGVKD. The CDR3 DNA reads TGTGCCATCAGTGAAGGGGAGGGGGCTTATGGCTACACCTTC. Amino acid sequence: CAISEGEGAYGYTF.

CDR3 loop: CASVKIGREKQFF. The CDR3, as DNA: TGTGCCAGCGTTAAAATCGGGCGGGAGAAGCAGTTCTTC. The chain employs TRBV27 and TRBJ2-1, with 7 bases lining up with TRBD2. The CDR3 totals 13 residues. Germline CDR1 is MNHEY and CDR2 is SMNVEV (reference sequence). The V and J ends lost 8 bases and 11 bases, in that order; junction bases with no gene match: 12.

The chain has TRBV10-3 and TRBJ2-3; 11 nucleotides match TRBD2. The germline V gene encodes CDR1 ENHRY and CDR2 SYGVKD. V shed 7 bases and J 1 base; nucleotides not matched to a gene: 7. The CDR3 has 16 residues. The DNA of the CDR3 is TGTGCCATCACCGATAGCGGGAGGGCCGGCACAGATACGCAGTATTTT. Amino acid sequence: CAITDSGRAGTDTQYF.

This clonotype was seen only a few times. The rearrangement joins TRBV9 to TRBJ2-5; a weak D match, TRBD2 (5 bases). CDR3 length equals 15 residues. V was shortened by 0 bases and J by 0 bases, with 9 bases between the two germline ends. Germline V gene data show CDR1 as SGDLS and CDR2 as YYNGEE. CDR3 nucleotide sequence: TGTGCCAGCAGCGTAGAACCGGGGTACCAAGAGACCCAGTACTTC. As protein: CASSVEPGYQETQYF. The full variable domain, rest sourced from reference TRBV9 and TRBJ2-5, is DSGVTQTPKHLITATGQRVTLRCSPRSGDLSVYWYQQSLDQGLQFLIQYYNGEERAKGNILERFSAQQFPDLHSELNLSSLELGDSALYFCASSVEPGYQETQYFGPGTRLLVL.

This clonotype has just one count. The gene calls are TRBV12-3 or TRBV12-4 and TRBJ2-3; D unresolved. Deletions cut 6 bases from V and 9 bases from J, with 16 bases between. The CDR3 has 13 amino acids. CDR3 protein: CASRLRSTQTQYF. The CDR3 nucleotides read TGTGCCAGCAGGTTGCGAAGCACACAGACGCAGTATTTT.

This clonotype was seen a handful of times. The chain employs TRBV15 and TRBJ2-1, with TRBD2 identical over 11 bases. From germline, CDR1 is LNHNV and CDR2 YYDKDF (reference sequence). V lost 5 bases to trimming and J lost 2 bases; unmatched junction nucleotides: 5. The CDR3 is made up of 16 amino acids. In nucleotides, the CDR3 is TGTGCCACCAGCTATAGCGGGAGGGACCCCTACAATGAGCAGTTCTTC. This translates into CATSYSGRDPYNEQFF.

A few counts support this clonotype. The rearrangement links TRBV7-8 to TRBJ2-7, with D tentatively TRBD1 (5 bases). This CDR3 has 13 amino acids. V dropped 0 bases and J dropped 4 bases, with 7 bases sitting between them. Germline CDR1 SGHVS, CDR2 FQNEAQ. CDR3 DNA: TGTGCCAGCAGCTTAGCGACAGCGTACGAGCAGTACTTC. Residues: CASSLATAYEQYF.

In its sample, this clonotype was seen many times. In DNA, the CDR3 is TGTGCCAGAGGAGGGGGAATCAACGAGCAGTACTTC. Translated: CARGGGINEQYF. The gene calls are TRBV6-1 and TRBJ2-7; D is possibly TRBD1 or TRBD2 (6 bases each). The germline gives CDR1 MNHNS, CDR2 SASEGT. Trimming stripped 9 bases from V and 5 bases from J, with 14 bases between. The CDR3 runs 12 residues.

The gene calls are TRBV27 and TRBJ2-2; no firm D call. CDR1 is MNHEY, CDR2 SMNVEV, per germline (reference sequence). The V end lost 3 bases, the J end lost 2 bases, and 13 bases lay between the germline ends. The CDR3 is 16 amino acids. The CDR3 here is CASSLRLTINTGELFF. In DNA form, the CDR3 reads TGTGCCAGCAGTTTGCGGCTTACTATAAACACCGGGGAGCTGTTTTTT.

This clonotype was observed a handful of times. The genes are TRBV7-9 and TRBJ1-1; D gene ambiguous. Germline V lookup: CDR1 SEHNR, CDR2 FQNEAQ (reference sequence). V was pared by 3 bases and J by 1 base, with 12 bases between. This CDR3 comprises 15 residues. CDR3 sequence reads: CASSFGVGQNTEAFF. CDR3 coding DNA: TGTGCCAGCAGCTTTGGGGTCGGCCAGAACACTGAAGCTTTCTTT.

The chain uses TRBV7-9 and TRBJ2-7; 11 bases are shared with TRBD1. There are 13 residues in the CDR3. In germline, CDR1 is SEHNR, CDR2 FQNEAQ (reference sequence). V gave up 5 bases and J gave up 5 bases; unmatched junction bases: 2. CDR3 protein: CASSVGQGDEQYF. The CDR3 DNA reads as TGTGCCAGCAGCGTGGGACAGGGGGACGAGCAGTACTTC.